This T cell receptor beta chain was recorded in a study of T cell responses to AZD1222 COVID-19 vaccine. Germline V gene sequence: CDR1 SQVTM, CDR2 ANQGSEA. Between the trimmed V and J ends, which lost 6 bases and 5 bases, there was a span of 13 bases. The CDR3 is 12 residues long. Only in-frame clones appear in the TCRdb table, and some are missing; sequencing was by immunoSEQ multiplex PCR. The table includes some 170,000 clones, approximately 91% detected once. This clonotype was sampled from an adult who received the AZD1222 COVID-19 vaccine. The V gene is TRBV29-1, the J gene TRBJ1-1; D not certain. Here the sequenced sample was peripheral blood, taken 28 days after the second AZD1222 dose. CDR3 bases: TGCAGCGTCACTAAGGTACGGACTGAAGCTTTCTTT. It specifies CSVTKVRTEAFF.